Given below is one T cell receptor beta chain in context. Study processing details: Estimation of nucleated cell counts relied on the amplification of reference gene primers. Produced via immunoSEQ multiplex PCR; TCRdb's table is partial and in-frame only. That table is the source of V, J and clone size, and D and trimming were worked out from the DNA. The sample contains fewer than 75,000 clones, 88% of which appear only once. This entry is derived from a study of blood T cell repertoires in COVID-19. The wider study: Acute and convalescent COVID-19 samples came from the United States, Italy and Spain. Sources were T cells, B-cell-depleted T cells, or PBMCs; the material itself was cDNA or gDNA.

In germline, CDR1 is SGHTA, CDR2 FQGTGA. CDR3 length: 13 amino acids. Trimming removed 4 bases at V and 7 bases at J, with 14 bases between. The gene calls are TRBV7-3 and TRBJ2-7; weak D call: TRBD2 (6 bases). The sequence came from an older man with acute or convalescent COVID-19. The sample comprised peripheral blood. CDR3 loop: CASSWQGGGEQYF. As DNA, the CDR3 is TGTGCCAGCAGCTGGCAGGGAGGAGGTGAGCAGTACTTC. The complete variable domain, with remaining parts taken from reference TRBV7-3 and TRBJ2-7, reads GAGVSQTPSNKVTEKGKYVELRCDPISGHTALYWYRQSLGQGPEFLIYFQGTGAADDSGLPNDRFFAVRPEGSVSTLKIQRTERGDSAVYLCASSWQGGGEQYFGPGTRLTVT.